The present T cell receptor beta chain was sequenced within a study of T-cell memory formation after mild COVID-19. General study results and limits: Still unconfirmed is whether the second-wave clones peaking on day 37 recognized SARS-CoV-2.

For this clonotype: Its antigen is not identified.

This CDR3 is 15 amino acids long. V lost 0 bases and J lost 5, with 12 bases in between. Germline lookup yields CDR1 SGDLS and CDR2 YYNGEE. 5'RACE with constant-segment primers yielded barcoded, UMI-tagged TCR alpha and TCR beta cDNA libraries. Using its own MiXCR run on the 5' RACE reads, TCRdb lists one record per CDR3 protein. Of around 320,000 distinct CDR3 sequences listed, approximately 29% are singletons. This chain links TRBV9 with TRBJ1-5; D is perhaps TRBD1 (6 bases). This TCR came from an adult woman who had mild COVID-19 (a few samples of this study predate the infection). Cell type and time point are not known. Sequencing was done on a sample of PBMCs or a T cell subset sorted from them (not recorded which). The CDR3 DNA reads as TGTGCCAGCAGCGTAGAAGGGACACCGGATCAGCCCCAGCATTTT. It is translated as CASSVEGTPDQPQHF.